These 10 T cell receptor beta chains came from one sample sequenced in a study of T cells in Graves' hyperthyroidism and ophthalmopathy. TCR beta CDR3 sequences were amplified from RNA transcripts. HTBI primers were used for first-round RT-PCR of the TCR CDR3. One entry per CDR3 protein, called by TCRdb with MiXCR from the multiplex PCR reads. Of over 400,000 distinct CDR3 sequences in the sample, around a fifth were seen once. The sample comprised blood. The receptors here all came from a woman aged 70-85 years with Graves' ophthalmopathy.

The chain recombines TRBV6-6 with TRBJ1-5; D is possibly TRBD1 (5 bases). CDR1 MNHNY and CDR2 SVGAGI come from the germline V gene (reference sequence). Trimming stripped 0 bases from V and 9 bases from J, with 18 bases between. CDR3 length: 16 amino acids. CDR3: CASSYSGSAAGGPQHF. In DNA form, the CDR3 reads TGTGCCAGCAGTTACTCGGGGTCTGCGGCCGGGGGGCCCCAGCATTTT.

This clonotype was counted ten times or more. This chain uses TRBV6-1 with TRBJ2-7, with D possibly being TRBD2 (5 bases). The germline V gene has CDR1 MNHNS and CDR2 SASEGT. The CDR3 has 13 residues. The V gene lost 6 bases and the J gene lost 3 bases, with 12 bases spanning the gap. CDR3 sequence: CASSLQSGYEQYF. CDR3 DNA: TGTGCCAGCAGCCTACAGAGCGGCTACGAGCAGTACTTC.

This clonotype has a count of ten or more. The chain uses TRBV2 and TRBJ2-7, with 7 nucleotides matching TRBD1. Germline-derived CDR1 and CDR2 are SNHLY and FYNNEI. The CDR3 contains 13 residues. V lost 6 bases, J lost 8 bases, and 10 bases stayed unmatched. In DNA, the CDR3 is TGTGCCAGCAGGACAGGGCCCACCTCCCAGCAGTACTTC. Translated: CASRTGPTSQQYF.

This clonotype was counted only a few times. Here the CDR3 reads CASSFLQPETQYF. The CDR3 bases are TGTGCCAGCAGTTTCTTGCAGCCGGAGACCCAGTACTTC. The J gene is TRBJ2-5, the V gene TRBV6-2 or TRBV6-3; D is unresolved. CDR3 size: 13 residues. Per the germline V gene, CDR1 is MNHEY and CDR2 is SVGEGT. V dropped 4 bases and J dropped 5 bases, with 11 bases sitting between them.

This chain links TRBV7-9 with TRBJ2-1; D assignment may be TRBD1 or TRBD2 (7 bases each). Germline lookup yields CDR1 SEHNR and CDR2 FQNEAQ (reference sequence). V was trimmed by 5 bases and J by 2 bases, leaving 31 bases between them. This CDR3 has 21 residues. The chain's CDR3 is CASSLRPRQGRWSGAYNEQFF. CDR3 coding DNA: TGTGCCAGCAGCCTCCGACCTCGACAGGGACGGTGGAGCGGGGCCTACAATGAGCAGTTCTTC. Together with reference TRBV7-9 and TRBJ2-1, the CDR3 gives the full variable domain: DTGVSQNPRHKITKRGQNVTFRCDPISEHNRLYWYRQTLGQGPEFLTYFQNEAQLEKSRLLSDRFSAERPKGSFSTLEIQRTEQGDSAMYLCASSLRPRQGRWSGAYNEQFFGPGTRLTVL.

This clonotype showed up just once. V and J are TRBV30 and TRBJ2-3, with D uncertain. Trimming removed 5 bases from V and 4 bases from J, with 19 bases in between. The germline gives CDR1 GTSNPN, CDR2 SVGIG (reference sequence). This CDR3 has 15 amino acids. The CDR3 reads CAWGRRWTASDTQYF. CDR3 sequence (DNA): TGTGCCTGGGGTCGGCGCTGGACCGCGTCAGATACGCAGTATTTT. Using reference TRBV30 and TRBJ2-3 for the parts outside the CDR3, the full variable domain is SQTIHQWPATLVQPVGSPLSLECTVEGTSNPNLYWYRQAAGRGLQLLFYSVGIGQISSEVPQNLSASRPQDRQFILSSKKLLLSDSGFYLCAWGRRWTASDTQYFGPGTRLTVL.

This sequence joins TRBV6-2 or TRBV6-3 and TRBJ1-5; D possibly corresponds to TRBD1 (6 bases). Trimming pared 6 bases from V and 5 bases from J, leaving 17 bases between. This CDR3 comprises 15 residues. In germline, CDR1 is MNHEY, CDR2 SVGEGT. CDR3 in amino acids: CASRLQGPTDQPQHF. In DNA, the CDR3 is TGTGCCAGCAGATTACAGGGACCCACAGATCAGCCCCAGCATTTT.

The rearrangement uses TRBV28 and TRBJ2-2, with D possibly being TRBD1 (5 bases). Between the trimmed V and J ends, which lost 2 bases and 2 bases, there was a span of 9 bases. Germline-derived CDR1 and CDR2 are MDHEN and SYDVKM. The CDR3 consists of 15 residues. DNA for the CDR3: TGTGCCAGCAGTTTAGACAGAATCAACACCGGGGAGCTGTTTTTT. Translating gives CASSLDRINTGELFF. Full variable domain (remainder filled in from reference TRBV28 and TRBJ2-2): DVKVTQSSRYLVKRTGEKVFLECVQDMDHENMFWYRQDPGLGLRLIYFSYDVKMKEKGDIPEGYSVSREKKERFSLILESASTNQTSMYLCASSLDRINTGELFFGEGSRLTVL.

This clonotype was picked up a small number of times. This sequence joins TRBV24-1 and TRBJ2-1; D might be TRBD1 or TRBD2, each matching 5 bases. The germline V and J ends were trimmed by 5 bases and 6 bases, with 22 bases remaining between them. The CDR3 runs 17 residues. Germline V gene sequence: CDR1 KGHDR, CDR2 SFDVKD. The CDR3 nucleotides are TGTGCCACCAGTGGCCCTCCGGGACGGAAAACAAGCAATGAGCAGTTCTTC. It is translated as CATSGPPGRKTSNEQFF.

This clonotype was observed at least ten times. The chain joins TRBV6-2 or TRBV6-3 to TRBJ2-5; D is ambiguous. V was pared by 1 base and J by 6 bases, with 3 bases between. CDR3 length: 11 residues. Germline lookup yields CDR1 MNHEY and CDR2 SVGEGT. CDR3 region: CASSYLQTQYF. In nucleotides, the CDR3 is TGTGCCAGCAGTTACTTGCAGACCCAGTACTTC.